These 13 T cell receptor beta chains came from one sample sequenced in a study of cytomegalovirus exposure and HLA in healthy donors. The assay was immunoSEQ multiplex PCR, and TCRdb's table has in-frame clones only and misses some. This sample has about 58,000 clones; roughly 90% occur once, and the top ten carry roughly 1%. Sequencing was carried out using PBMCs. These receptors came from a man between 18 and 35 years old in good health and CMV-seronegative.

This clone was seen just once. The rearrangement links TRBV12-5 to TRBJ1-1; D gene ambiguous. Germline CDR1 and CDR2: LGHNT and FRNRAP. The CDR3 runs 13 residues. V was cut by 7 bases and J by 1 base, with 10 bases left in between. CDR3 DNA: TGTGCTAGTGCTAAAGCCACGAACACTGAAGCTTTCTTT. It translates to CASAKATNTEAFF.

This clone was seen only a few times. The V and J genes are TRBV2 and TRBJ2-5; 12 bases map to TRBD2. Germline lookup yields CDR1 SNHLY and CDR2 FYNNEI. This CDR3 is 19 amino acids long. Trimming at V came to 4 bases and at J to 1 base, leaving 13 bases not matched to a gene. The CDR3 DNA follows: TGTGCCAGCAGTGTTTCTAGCGGGAGGGCCGGTCCCGGCCAAGAGACCCAGTACTTC. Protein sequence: CASSVSSGRAGPGQETQYF.

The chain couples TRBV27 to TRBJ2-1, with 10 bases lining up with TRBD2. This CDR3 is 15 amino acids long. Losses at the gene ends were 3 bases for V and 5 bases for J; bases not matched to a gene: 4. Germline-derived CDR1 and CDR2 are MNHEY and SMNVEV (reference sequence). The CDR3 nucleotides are TGTGCCAGCAGTTTTGCAGCGGGAGGGCACAATGAGCAGTTCTTC. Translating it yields CASSFAAGGHNEQFF.

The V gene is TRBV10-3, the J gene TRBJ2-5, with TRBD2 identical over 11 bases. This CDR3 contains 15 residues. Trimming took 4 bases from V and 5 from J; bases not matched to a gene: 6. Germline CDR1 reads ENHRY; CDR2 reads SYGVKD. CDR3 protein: CAISAELAGAETQYF. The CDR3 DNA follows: TGTGCCATCAGTGCCGAACTAGCGGGAGCGGAGACCCAGTACTTC.

The CDR3 bases are TGTGCCATCAGAGGGACTAGCGGCTACGAGCAGTACTTC. It yields the protein CAIRGTSGYEQYF. The gene calls are TRBV10-3 and TRBJ2-7, with TRBD2 identical over 11 bases. Trimming took 6 bases from V and 3 from J; bases not matched to a gene: 1. CDR1 ENHRY and CDR2 SYGVKD come from the germline V gene. This CDR3 has 13 amino acids.

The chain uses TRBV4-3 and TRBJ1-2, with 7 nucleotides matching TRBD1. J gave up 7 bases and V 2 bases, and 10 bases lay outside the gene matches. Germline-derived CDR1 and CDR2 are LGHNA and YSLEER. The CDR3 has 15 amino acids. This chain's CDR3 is CASSQQTGPGAGYTF. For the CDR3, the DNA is TGCGCCAGCAGCCAACAGACAGGGCCCGGGGCTGGCTACACCTTC.

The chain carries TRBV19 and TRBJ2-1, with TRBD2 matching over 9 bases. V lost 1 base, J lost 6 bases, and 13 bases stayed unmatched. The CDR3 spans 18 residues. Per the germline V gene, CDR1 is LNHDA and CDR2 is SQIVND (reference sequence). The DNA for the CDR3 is TGTGCCAGTAGTATAGTTTTTGGGGCCGGGACTAGCCTCAATGAGCAGTTCTTC. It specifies CASSIVFGAGTSLNEQFF.

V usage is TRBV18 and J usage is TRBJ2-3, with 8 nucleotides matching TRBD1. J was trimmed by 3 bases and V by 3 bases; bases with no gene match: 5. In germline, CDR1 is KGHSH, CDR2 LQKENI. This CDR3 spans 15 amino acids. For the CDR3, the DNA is TGTGCCAGCTCACCCACAGGGGGTGGGACAGATACGCAGTATTTT. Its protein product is CASSPTGGGTDTQYF.

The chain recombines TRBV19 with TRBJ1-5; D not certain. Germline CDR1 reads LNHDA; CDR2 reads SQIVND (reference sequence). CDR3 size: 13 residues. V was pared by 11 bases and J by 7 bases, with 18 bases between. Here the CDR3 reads CALRGQEGQPQHF. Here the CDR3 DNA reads TGTGCCCTACGGGGTCAAGAAGGACAGCCCCAGCATTTT.

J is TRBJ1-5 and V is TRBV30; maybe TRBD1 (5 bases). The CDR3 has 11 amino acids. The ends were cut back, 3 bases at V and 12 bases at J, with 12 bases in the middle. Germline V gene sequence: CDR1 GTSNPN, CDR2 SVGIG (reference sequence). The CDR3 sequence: CAWSGGLYQHF. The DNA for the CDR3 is TGTGCCTGGAGCGGGGGATTGTACCAGCATTTT.

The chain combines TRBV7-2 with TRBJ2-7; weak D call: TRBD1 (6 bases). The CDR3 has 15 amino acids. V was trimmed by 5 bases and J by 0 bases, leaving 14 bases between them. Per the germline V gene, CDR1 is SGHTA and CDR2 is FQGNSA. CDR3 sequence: CASSRRQATSYEQYF. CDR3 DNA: TGTGCCAGCAGCCGGCGACAGGCTACCTCCTACGAGCAGTACTTC.

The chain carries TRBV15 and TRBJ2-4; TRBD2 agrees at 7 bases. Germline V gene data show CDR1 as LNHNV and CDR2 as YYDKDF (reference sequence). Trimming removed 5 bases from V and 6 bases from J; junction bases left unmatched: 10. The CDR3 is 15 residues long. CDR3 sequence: CATSGGRGDPNIQYF. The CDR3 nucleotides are TGTGCCACCAGCGGGGGACGGGGGGACCCAAACATTCAGTACTTC.

CDR3: CASRSGDSRYGYTF. The DNA for the CDR3 is TGTGCCAGCAGATCAGGGGACAGCAGATATGGCTACACCTTC. The rearrangement joins TRBV7-9 to TRBJ1-2; TRBD1 matches 7 bases. Germline V gives CDR1 SEHNR, CDR2 FQNEAQ (reference sequence). This CDR3 is 14 amino acids long. V was pared by 6 bases and J by 5 bases, with 9 bases of the junction left unmatched.